This note documents a single TCR beta chain sequence. The data were taken from a study of T cells after yellow fever vaccination. Germline assignment: CDR1 SQVTM and CDR2 ANQGSEA. This CDR3 has 16 residues. V was clipped by 6 bases and J by 4 bases, with 19 bases between them. Template switching with 5'RACE generated the TCR cDNA and added a universal primer site and UMIs. TCRdb re-called the 5' RACE reads through MiXCR, storing one row per CDR3 protein. The sample has more than 450,000 distinct CDR3 sequences; 21% are singletons. Sequencing used PBMCs, obtained approximately 20 days after the first yellow fever vaccination. This chain links TRBV29-1 with TRBJ2-6; D may be TRBD2 (7 bases). The receptor was derived from a man aged 18 to 29 who received the YFV17D yellow fever vaccine. CDR3 region: CSVGSTGREGANVLTF. The CDR3 region has the DNA TGCAGCGTGGGGTCAACAGGGCGGGAGGGGGCCAACGTCCTGACTTTC.